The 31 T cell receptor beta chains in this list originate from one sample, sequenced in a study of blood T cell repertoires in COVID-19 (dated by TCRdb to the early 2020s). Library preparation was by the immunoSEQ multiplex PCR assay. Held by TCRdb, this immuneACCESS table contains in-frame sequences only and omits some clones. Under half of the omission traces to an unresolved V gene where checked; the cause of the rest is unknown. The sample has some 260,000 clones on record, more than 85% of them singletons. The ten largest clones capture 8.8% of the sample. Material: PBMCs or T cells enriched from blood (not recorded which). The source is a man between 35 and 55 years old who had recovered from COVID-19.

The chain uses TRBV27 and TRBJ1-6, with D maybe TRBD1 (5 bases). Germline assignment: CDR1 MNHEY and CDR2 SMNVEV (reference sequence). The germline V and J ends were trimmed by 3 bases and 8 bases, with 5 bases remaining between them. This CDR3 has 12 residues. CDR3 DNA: TGTGCCAGCAGTTTCAGGGATTCACCCCTCCACTTT. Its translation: CASSFRDSPLHF.

This CDR3 is CASSVEKGVGGPSNTGELFF. In nucleotides, the CDR3 is TGTGCCAGCAGCGTAGAAAAGGGGGTTGGGGGACCGTCGAACACCGGGGAGCTGTTTTTT. The chain has TRBV9 and TRBJ2-2; maybe TRBD1 (6 bases). Trimming left V 0 bases short and J 0 bases short, with 21 bases between. The CDR3 spans 20 residues. Germline loops: CDR1 SGDLS, CDR2 YYNGEE.

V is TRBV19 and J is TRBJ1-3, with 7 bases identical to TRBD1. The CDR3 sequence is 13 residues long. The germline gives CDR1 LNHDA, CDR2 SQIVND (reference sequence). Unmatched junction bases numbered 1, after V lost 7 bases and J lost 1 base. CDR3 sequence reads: CASKQGSGNTIYF. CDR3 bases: TGTGCCAGTAAACAGGGGTCTGGAAACACCATATATTTT.

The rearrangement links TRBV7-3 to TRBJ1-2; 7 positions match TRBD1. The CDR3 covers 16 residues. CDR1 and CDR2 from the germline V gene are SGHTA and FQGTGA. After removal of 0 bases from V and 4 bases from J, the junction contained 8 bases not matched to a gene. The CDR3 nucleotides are TGTGCCAGCAGCTTAACGGGGGCAGGGGGAAGCTATGGCTACACCTTC. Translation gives CASSLTGAGGSYGYTF.

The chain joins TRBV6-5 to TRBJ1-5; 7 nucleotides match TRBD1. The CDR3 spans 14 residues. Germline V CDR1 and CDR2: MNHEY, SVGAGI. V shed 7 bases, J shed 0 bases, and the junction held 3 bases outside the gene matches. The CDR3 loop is CASIWDSSNQPQHF. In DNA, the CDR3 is TGTGCCAGCATTTGGGACAGTAGCAATCAGCCCCAGCATTTT.

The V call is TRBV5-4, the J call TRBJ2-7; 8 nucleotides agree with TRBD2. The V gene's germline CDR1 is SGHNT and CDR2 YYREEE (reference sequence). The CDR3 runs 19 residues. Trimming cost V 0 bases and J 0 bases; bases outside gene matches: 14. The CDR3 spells CASSLGGRPGGRSSYEQYF. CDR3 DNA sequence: TGTGCCAGCAGCTTGGGGGGGCGACCGGGAGGGAGAAGCTCCTACGAGCAGTACTTC.

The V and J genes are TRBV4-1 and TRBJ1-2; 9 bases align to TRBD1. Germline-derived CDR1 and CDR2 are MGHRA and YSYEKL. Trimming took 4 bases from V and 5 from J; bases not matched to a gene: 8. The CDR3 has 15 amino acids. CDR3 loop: CASSLRTGAGYGYTF. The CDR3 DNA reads TGCGCCAGCAGCCTCAGGACAGGGGCTGGGTATGGCTACACCTTC.

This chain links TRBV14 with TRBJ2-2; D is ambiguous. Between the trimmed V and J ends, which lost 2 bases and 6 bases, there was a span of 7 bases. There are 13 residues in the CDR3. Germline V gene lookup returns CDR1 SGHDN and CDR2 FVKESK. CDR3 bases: TGTGCCAGCAGCCAACCCCTCCCCGGGGAGCTGTTTTTT. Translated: CASSQPLPGELFF.

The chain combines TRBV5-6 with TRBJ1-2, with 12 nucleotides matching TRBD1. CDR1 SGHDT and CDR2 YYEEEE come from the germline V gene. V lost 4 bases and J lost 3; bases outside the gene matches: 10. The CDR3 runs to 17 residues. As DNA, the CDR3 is TGTGCCAGCAGCCCGGGGACAGGGGGCTGGACTTACTATGGCTACACCTTC. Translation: CASSPGTGGWTYYGYTF. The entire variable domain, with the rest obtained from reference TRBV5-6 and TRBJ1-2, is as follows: DAGVTQSPTHLIKTRGQQVTLRCSPKSGHDTVSWYQQALGQGPQFIFQYYEEEERQRGNFPDRFSGHQFPNYSSELNVNALLLGDSALYLCASSPGTGGWTYYGYTFGSGTRLTVV.

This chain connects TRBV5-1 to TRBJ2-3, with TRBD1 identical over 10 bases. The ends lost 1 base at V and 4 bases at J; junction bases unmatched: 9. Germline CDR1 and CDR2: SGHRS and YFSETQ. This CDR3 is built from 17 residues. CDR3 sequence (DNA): TGCGCCAGCAGCTTGACCCGGACAGGGGGTTTGGCAGATACGCAGTATTTT. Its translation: CASSLTRTGGLADTQYF.

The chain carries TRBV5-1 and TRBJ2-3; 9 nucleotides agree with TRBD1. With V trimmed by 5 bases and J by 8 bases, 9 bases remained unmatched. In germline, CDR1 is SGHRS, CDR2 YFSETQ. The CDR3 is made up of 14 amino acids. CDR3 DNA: TGCGCCAGCAGTCCGGGACAGGGACTGATTACGCAGTATTTT. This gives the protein CASSPGQGLITQYF.

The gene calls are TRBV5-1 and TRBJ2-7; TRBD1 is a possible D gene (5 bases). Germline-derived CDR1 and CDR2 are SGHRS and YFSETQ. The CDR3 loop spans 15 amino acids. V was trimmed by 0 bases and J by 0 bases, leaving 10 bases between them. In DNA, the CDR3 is TGCGCCAGCAGCTTGGGGAACAGGAGCTCCTACGAGCAGTACTTC. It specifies CASSLGNRSSYEQYF.

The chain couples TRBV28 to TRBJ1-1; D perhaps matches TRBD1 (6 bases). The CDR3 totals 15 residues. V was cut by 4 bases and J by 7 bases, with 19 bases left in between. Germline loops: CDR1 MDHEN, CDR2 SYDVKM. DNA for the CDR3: TGTGCCAGCAGTTCTCGGGGGGGCCCCGCGAATGAAGCTTTCTTT. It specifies CASSSRGGPANEAFF.

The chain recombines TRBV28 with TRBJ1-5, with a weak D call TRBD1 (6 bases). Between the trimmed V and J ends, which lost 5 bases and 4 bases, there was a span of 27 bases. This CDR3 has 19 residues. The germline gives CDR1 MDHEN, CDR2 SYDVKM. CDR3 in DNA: TGTGCCAGCAGTCCTCGGGACGCATGGCAGATCAGGGGTAATCAGCCCCAGCATTTT. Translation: CASSPRDAWQIRGNQPQHF.

In nucleotides, the CDR3 is TGTGCCAGCAGCTTGACGGCCGGGACAGAGAGTTCACCCCTCCACTTT. The encoded protein is CASSLTAGTESSPLHF. The genes are TRBV7-2 and TRBJ1-6, with 7 bases matching TRBD1. The CDR3 length is 16 residues. The V gene's germline CDR1 is SGHTA and CDR2 FQGNSA. Trimming at V came to 3 bases and at J to 9 bases, leaving 11 bases not matched to a gene. Full variable domain (rest looked up from reference TRBV7-2 and TRBJ1-6): GAGVSQSPSNKVTEKGKDVELRCDPISGHTALYWYRQSLGQGLEFLIYFQGNSAPDKSGLPSDRFSAERTGGSVSTLTIQRTQQEDSAVYLCASSLTAGTESSPLHFGNGTRLTVT.

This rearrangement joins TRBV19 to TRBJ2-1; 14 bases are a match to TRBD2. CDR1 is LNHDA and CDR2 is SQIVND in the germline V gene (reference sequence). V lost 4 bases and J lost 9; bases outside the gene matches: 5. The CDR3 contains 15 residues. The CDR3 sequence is CASSKGLAGVGEQFF. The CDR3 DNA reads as TGTGCCAGTAGTAAGGGACTAGCGGGAGTGGGTGAGCAGTTCTTC.

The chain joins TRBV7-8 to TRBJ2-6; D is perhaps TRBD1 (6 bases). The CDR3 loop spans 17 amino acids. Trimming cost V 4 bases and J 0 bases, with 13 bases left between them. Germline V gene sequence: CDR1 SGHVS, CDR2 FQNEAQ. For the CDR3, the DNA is TGTGCCAGCAGCTCCACAGGGTTCGCCTCTGGGGCCAACGTCCTGACTTTC. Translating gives CASSSTGFASGANVLTF. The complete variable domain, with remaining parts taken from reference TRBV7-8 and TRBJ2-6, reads GAGVSQSPRYKVAKRGQDVALRCDPISGHVSLFWYQQALGQGPEFLTYFQNEAQLDKSGLPSDRFFAERPEGSVSTLKIQRTQQEDSAVYLCASSSTGFASGANVLTFGAGSRLTVL.

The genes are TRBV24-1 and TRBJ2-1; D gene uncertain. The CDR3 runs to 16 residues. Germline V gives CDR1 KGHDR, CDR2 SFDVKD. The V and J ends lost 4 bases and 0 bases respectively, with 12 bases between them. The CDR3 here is CATSDAKLSSYNEQFF. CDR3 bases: TGTGCCACCAGTGACGCCAAACTGAGCTCCTACAATGAGCAGTTCTTC.

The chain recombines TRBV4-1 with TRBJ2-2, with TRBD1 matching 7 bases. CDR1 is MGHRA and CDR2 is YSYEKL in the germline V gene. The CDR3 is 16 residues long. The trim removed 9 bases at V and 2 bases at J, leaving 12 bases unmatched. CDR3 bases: TGCGCCAGTAGTGACAGGGTATTCCTTAACACCGGGGAGCTGTTTTTT. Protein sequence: CASSDRVFLNTGELFF.

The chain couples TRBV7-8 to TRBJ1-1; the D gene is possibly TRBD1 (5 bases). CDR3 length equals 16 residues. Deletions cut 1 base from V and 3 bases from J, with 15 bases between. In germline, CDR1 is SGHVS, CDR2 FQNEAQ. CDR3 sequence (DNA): TGTGCCAGCAGCTTAGATGGGAGGGGAGTTGACACTGAAGCTTTCTTT. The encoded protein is CASSLDGRGVDTEAFF.

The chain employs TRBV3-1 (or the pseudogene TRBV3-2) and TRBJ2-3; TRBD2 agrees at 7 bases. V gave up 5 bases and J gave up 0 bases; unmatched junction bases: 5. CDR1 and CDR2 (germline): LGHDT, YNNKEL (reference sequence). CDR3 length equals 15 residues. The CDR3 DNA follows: TGTGCCAGCAGCTGGGGGGGGGAGAGCACAGATACGCAGTATTTT. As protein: CASSWGGESTDTQYF.

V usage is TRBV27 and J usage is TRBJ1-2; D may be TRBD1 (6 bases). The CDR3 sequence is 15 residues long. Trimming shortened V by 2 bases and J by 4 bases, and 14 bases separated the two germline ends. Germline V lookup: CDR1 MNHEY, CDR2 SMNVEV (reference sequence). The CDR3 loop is CASSLMGALPYGYTF. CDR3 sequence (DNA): TGTGCCAGCAGTTTAATGGGGGCCCTTCCCTATGGCTACACCTTC.

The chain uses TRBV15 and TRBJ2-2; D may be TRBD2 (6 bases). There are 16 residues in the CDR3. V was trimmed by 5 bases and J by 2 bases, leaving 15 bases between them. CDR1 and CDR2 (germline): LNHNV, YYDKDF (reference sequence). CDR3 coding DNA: TGTGCCACCAGCCCGTCGGGAGCAGGAAACACCGGGGAGCTGTTTTTT. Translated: CATSPSGAGNTGELFF. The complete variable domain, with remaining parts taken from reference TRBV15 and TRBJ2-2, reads DAMVIQNPRYQVTQFGKPVTLSCSQTLNHNVMYWYQQKSSQAPKLLFHYYDKDFNNEADTPDNFQSRRPNTSFCFLDIRSPGLGDTAMYLCATSPSGAGNTGELFFGEGSRLTVL.

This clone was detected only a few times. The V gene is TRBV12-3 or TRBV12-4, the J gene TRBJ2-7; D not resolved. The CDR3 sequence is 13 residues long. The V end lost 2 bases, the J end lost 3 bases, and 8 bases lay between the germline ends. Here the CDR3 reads CASSLMVDYEQYF. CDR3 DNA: TGTGCCAGCAGTTTAATGGTAGACTACGAGCAGTACTTC.

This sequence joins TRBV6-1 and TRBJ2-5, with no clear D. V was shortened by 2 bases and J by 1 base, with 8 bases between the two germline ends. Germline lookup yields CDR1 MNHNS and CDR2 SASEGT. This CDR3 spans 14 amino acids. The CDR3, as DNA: TGTGCCAGCAGTGAACTCCCTTCCCAAGAGACCCAGTACTTC. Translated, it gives CASSELPSQETQYF.

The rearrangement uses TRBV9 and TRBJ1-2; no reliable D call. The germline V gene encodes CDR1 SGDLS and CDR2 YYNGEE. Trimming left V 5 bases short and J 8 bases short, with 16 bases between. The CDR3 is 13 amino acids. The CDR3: CASRAGSAEGYTF. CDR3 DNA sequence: TGTGCCAGCAGAGCGGGATCTGCAGAGGGCTACACCTTC.

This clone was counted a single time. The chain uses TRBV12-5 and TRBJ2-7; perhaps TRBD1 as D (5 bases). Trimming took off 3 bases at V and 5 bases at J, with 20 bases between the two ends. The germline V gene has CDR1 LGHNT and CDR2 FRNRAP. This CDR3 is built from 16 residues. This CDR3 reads CASGFRIKGIRDEQYF. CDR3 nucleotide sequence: TGTGCTAGTGGTTTTAGAATCAAGGGGATTCGGGACGAGCAGTACTTC.

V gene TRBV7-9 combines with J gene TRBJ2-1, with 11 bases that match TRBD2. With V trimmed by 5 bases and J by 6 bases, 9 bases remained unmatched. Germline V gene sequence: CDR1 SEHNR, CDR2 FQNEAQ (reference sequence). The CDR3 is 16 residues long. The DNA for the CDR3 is TGTGCCAGCAGCAACCAACTAGCGGGAGAAGGCAATGAGCAGTTCTTC. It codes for CASSNQLAGEGNEQFF.

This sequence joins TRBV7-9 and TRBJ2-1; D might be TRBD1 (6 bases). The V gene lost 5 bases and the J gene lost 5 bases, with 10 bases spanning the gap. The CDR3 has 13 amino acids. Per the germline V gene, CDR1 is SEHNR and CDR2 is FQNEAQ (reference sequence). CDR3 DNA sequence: TGTGCCAGCAGCCAGGGGACCAACAATGAGCAGTTCTTC. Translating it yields CASSQGTNNEQFF.

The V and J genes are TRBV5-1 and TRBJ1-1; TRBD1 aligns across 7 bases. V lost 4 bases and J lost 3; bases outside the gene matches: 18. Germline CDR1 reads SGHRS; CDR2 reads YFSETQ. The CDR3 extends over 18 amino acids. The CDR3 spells CASSRGMADRAKDTEAFF. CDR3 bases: TGCGCCAGCAGCAGGGGGATGGCTGACAGGGCGAAGGACACTGAAGCTTTCTTT. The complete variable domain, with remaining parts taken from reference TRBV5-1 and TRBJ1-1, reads KAGVTQTPRYLIKTRGQQVTLSCSPISGHRSVSWYQQTPGQGLQFLFEYFSETQRNKGNFPGRFSGRQFSNSRSEMNVSTLELGDSALYLCASSRGMADRAKDTEAFFGQGTRLTVV.

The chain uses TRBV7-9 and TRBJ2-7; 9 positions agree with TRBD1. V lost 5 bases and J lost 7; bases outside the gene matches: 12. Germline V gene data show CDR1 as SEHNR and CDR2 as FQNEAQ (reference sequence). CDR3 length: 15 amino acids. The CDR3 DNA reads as TGTGCCAGCAGCATTACAGGGGGCCGAATAAGGGAGCAGTACTTC. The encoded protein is CASSITGGRIREQYF. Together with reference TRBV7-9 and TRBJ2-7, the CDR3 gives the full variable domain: DTGVSQNPRHKITKRGQNVTFRCDPISEHNRLYWYRQTLGQGPEFLTYFQNEAQLEKSRLLSDRFSAERPKGSFSTLEIQRTEQGDSAMYLCASSITGGRIREQYFGPGTRLTVT.